This T cell receptor beta chain was documented in a study of blood T cell repertoires in COVID-19. Seattle patient enrollment occurred during active infection, with longitudinal follow-up thereafter. V was pared by 3 bases and J by 0 bases, with 12 bases between. The CDR3 has 16 amino acids. Germline V CDR1 and CDR2: SGHKS, YYEKEE (reference sequence). Only in-frame clones appear in the TCRdb table, and some are missing; sequencing was by immunoSEQ multiplex PCR. This sample has approximately 140,000 clones, with 80% to 85% found just once. The sequence came from a man aged 25-45 years with COVID-19, enrolled during active disease. This chain joins TRBV5-5 and TRBJ1-4; D unclear. The sample was peripheral blood. The CDR3 bases are TGTGCCAGCAGCTCTGGAGGGTGGGCAACTAATGAAAAACTGTTTTTT. Amino acids: CASSSGGWATNEKLFF.